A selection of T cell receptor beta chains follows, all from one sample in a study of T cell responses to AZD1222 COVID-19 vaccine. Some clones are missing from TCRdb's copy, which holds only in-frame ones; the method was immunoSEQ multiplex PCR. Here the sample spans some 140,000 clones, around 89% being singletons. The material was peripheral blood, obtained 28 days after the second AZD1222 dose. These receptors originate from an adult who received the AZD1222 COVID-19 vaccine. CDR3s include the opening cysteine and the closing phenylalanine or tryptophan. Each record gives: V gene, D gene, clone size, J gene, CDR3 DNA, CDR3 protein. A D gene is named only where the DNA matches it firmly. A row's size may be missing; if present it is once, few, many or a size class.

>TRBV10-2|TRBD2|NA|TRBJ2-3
TGCGCCAGCACCAGGGACTACACAGATACGCAGTATTTT
CASTRDYTDTQYF
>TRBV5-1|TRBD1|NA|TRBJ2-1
TGCGCCAGCAGCTGGGGACAGGGGGCGAGGGAGCAGTTCTTC
CASSWGQGAREQFF
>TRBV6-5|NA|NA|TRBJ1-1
TGTGCCAGCAGTTACTCGTCGGGGGGATCGGTTGAAGCTTTCTTT
CASSYSSGGSVEAFF
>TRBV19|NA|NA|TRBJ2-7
TGTGCCAGTAGTATATCCCCGGGACTCCATAACGAGCAGTACTTC
CASSISPGLHNEQYF
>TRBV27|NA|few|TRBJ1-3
TGTGCCAGCAGTTCCGATCCTTGGGGGCGCCGAAACACCATATATTTT
CASSSDPWGRRNTIYF
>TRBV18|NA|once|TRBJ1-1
TGTGCCAGCTTAAAGGAGCATGGGGACACTGAAGCTTTCTTT
CASLKEHGDTEAFF
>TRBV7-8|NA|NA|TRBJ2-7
TGTGCCAGCAGCCACCCAGCAGGCGGACTCTCCTACGAGCAGTACTTC
CASSHPAGGLSYEQYF
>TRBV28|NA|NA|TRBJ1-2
TGTGCCAGCAGCCTCCTCACCAACTATGGCTACACCTTC
CASSLLTNYGYTF
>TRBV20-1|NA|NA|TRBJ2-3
TGCAGTGGGGGTAAGACAGATACGCAGTATTTT
CSGGKTDTQYF
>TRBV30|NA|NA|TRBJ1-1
TGTGCCTGGAGTTGGGGGGGCGGAGGAACTGAAGCTTTCTTT
CAWSWGGGGTEAFF
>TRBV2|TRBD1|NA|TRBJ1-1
TGTGCCAGCAGAGACAGGGGGAACACTGAAGCTTTCTTT
CASRDRGNTEAFF
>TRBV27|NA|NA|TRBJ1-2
TGTGCCAGCAGTCGCCAGGGTAACTATGGCTACACCTTC
CASSRQGNYGYTF
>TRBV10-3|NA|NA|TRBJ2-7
TGTGCCATCAGTGCAGTCGACGGGGCAGGCGAGCAGTACTTC
CAISAVDGAGEQYF
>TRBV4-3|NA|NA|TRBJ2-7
TGCGCCAGCAGCCAAGATTTACGGGGAGGAACCTACGAGCAGTACTTC
CASSQDLRGGTYEQYF
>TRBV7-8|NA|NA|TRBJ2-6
TGTGCCAGCGACTCTGGGGCCAACGTCCTGACTTTC
CASDSGANVLTF
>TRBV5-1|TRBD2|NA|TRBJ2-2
TGCGCCAGCAGCGGGACCGGGACTAGCCCTCACACCGGGGAGCTGTTTTTT
CASSGTGTSPHTGELFF
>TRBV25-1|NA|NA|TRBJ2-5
TGTGCCAGCAGTGAATCCTACCAAGAGACCCAGTACTTC
CASSESYQETQYF
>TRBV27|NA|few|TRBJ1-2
TGTGCCAGGATGGATCCCAGAAACTATGGCTACACCTTC
CARMDPRNYGYTF
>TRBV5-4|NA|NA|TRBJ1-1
TGTGCCAGCAGCTCAAACAGGCGGAACACTGAAGCTTTCTTT
CASSSNRRNTEAFF
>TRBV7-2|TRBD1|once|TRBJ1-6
TGTGCCAGCAGCCCCCCAGGGGGGAGCTATAATTCACCCCTCCACTTT
CASSPPGGSYNSPLHF
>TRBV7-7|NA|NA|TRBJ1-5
TGTGCTAGCAGCTTACAGGCGGATCAGCCCCAGCATTTT
CASSLQADQPQHF
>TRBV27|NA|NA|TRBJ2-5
TGTGCCAGCAGTTTATCTTACAGGGCAGAGACCCAGTACTTC
CASSLSYRAETQYF
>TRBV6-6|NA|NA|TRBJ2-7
TGTGCCAGCAGGCCGCCGGGAGAACGCTACGAGCAGTACTTC
CASRPPGERYEQYF
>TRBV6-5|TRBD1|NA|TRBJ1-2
TGTGCCAGCACCCCGGACAGGGGGAACTATGGCTACACCTTC
CASTPDRGNYGYTF
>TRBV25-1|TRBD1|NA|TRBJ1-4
TGTGCCAGCAGTGAAATGGGGACAGGGGATGAAAAACTGTTTTTT
CASSEMGTGDEKLFF
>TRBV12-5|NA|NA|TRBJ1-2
TGTGCTAGTGTTTGGGGGGGCGAGGCTGGCTACACCTTC
CASVWGGEAGYTF
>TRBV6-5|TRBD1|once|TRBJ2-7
TGTGCCAACGGACAGGGGGCCAGCTACGAGCAGTACTTC
CANGQGASYEQYF
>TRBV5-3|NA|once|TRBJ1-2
TGTGCCAGAAGCCTACGACAGACAAACTATGGCTACACCTTC
CARSLRQTNYGYTF
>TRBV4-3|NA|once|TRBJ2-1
TGCGCCAGCAGCCAATATGGGGGCACCCTCTACAATGAGCAGTTCTTC
CASSQYGGTLYNEQFF
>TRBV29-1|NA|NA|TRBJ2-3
TGCAGCGTTGAATACGGCTCCTTCACAGATACGCAGTATTTT
CSVEYGSFTDTQYF
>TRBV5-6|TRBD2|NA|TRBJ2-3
TGTGCCAGCAGCCCAAGACTAGCGGGAGCTATAGATACGCAGTATTTT
CASSPRLAGAIDTQYF
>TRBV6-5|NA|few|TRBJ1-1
TGTGCCAGCAGTTACCAGGGTATGAACACTGAAGCTTTCTTT
CASSYQGMNTEAFF
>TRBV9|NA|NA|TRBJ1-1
TGTGCCAGCAGCGTGTTCGGGAACACTGAAGCTTTCTTT
CASSVFGNTEAFF
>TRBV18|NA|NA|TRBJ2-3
TGTGCCAGCTCGCAGAGCACAGATACGCAGTATTTT
CASSQSTDTQYF
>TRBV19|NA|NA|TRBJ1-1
TGTGCCAGTAGTATCTGGAACACTGAAGCTTTCTTT
CASSIWNTEAFF
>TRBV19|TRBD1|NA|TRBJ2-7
TGTGCCAGTAGTATAGTGTTGGGACAGGGGTTCTACGAGCAGTACTTC
CASSIVLGQGFYEQYF
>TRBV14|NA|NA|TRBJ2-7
TGTGCCAGCAGCCAAGGGCAAGTCAGCGAGCAGTACTTC
CASSQGQVSEQYF
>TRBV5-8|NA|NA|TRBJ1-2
TGTGCCAGCAGCTTTCCGCCAGGGGACTATGGCTACACCTTC
CASSFPPGDYGYTF
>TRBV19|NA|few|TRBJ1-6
TGTGCCACCGGGCCCGGAGGCCATAATTCACCCCTCCACTTT
CATGPGGHNSPLHF
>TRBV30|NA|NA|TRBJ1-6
TGTGCCTGGAGTGTCCCCAACAGGGTGGTTAATTCACCCCTCCACTTT
CAWSVPNRVVNSPLHF
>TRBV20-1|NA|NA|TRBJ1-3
TGCAGTGCTAGTCACGTGAGCTCTGGAAACACCATATATTTT
CSASHVSSGNTIYF
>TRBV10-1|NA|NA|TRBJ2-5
TGCGCCAGCAGCCAGCAGGTCGGAGAGACCCAGTACTTC
CASSQQVGETQYF
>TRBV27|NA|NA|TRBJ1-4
TGTGCCAGCCGCTCTGGCGCGAATGAAAAACTGTTTTTT
CASRSGANEKLFF
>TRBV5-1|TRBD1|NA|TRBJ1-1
TGCGCCAGCAGCATAGACAGGGGCGCTGAAGCTTTCTTT
CASSIDRGAEAFF
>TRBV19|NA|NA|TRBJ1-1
TGTGCCAGTAGTGGAGCTAGGGGCACTGAAGCTTTCTTT
CASSGARGTEAFF
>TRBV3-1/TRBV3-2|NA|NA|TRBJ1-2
TGTGCCAGCAGCACAACAGGGCTCACTGGTGGCTACACCTTC
CASSTTGLTGGYTF
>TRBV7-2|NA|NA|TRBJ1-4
TGTGCCAGCAGCTTGGGGCGTATGGGGGAAAAACTGTTTTTT
CASSLGRMGEKLFF
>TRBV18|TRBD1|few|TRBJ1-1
TGTGCCAGCTCATTTGTCCGACAGGGTTTAATGAACACTGAAGCTTTCTTT
CASSFVRQGLMNTEAFF
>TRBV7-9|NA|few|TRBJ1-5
TGTGCCAGCAGCGAGGGACGGGGAGGGTCTCGCAATCAGCCCCAGCATTTT
CASSEGRGGSRNQPQHF